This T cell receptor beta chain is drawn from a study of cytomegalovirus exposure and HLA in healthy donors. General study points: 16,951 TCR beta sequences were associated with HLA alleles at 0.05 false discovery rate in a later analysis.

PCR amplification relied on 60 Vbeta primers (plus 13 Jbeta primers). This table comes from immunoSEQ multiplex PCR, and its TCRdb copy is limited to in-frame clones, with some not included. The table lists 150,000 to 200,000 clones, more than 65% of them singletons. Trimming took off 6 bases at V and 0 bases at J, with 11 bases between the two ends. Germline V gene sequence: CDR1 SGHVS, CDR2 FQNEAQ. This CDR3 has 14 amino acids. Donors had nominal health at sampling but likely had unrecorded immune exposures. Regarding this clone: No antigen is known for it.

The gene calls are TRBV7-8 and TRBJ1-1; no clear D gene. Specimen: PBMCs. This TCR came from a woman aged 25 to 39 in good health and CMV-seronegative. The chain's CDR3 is CASRDPGMNTEAFF. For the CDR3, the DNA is TGTGCCAGCAGAGACCCGGGGATGAACACTGAAGCTTTCTTT.